The subject of this entry is one TCR beta chain. This sample is drawn from a study of blood T cell repertoires in COVID-19. Whole-study context: T cells, B-cell-depleted T cells, or PBMCs provided the cDNA or gDNA that served as material.

In the authors' workflow: Reference gene primers were amplified, and this amplification served to estimate nucleated cell counts. Only in-frame clones appear in the TCRdb table, and some are missing; sequencing was by immunoSEQ multiplex PCR. V, J and clone size are taken as reported in that table, and D and trimming were inferred from the DNA itself. The table lists around 190,000 clones, approximately 83% of them singletons. The sequence came from a man aged 50 to 59 with active or convalescent COVID-19. Sequencing was done on a sample of peripheral blood.

CDR3 sequence reads: CASSLVGRGYTEAFF. The CDR3, as DNA: TGTGCCAGCAGCTTAGTAGGTCGGGGATACACTGAAGCTTTCTTT. J is TRBJ1-1 and V is TRBV7-9; D ambiguous. Germline CDR1 is SEHNR and CDR2 is FQNEAQ (reference sequence). The length of the CDR3 is 15 residues. Trimming pared 1 base from V and 3 bases from J, leaving 12 bases between.